This TCR beta chain was identified in a study of T cells in Graves' hyperthyroidism and ophthalmopathy (dated by TCRdb to the late 2010s). For the study in its entirety: Peripheral blood samples were taken at initial diagnosis, before any treatment was given. TCR V-J signatures able to tell the groups apart were searched for in a discovery cohort of 100 patients, of whom around 42 had Graves' ophthalmopathy and around 56 had stable Graves' hyperthyroidism. Whether ophthalmopathy could be predicted prospectively was tested in an independent validation cohort made up of roughly 20 hyperthyroidism patients plus 17 patients who later progressed to ophthalmopathy. The paper reports TCR Vbeta CDR3 sequencing of some 140 peripheral blood samples: 40 to 45 ophthalmopathy, roughly 80 hyperthyroidism and 17 progressor patients. The roughly 90 discovery patients were divided at random into training and test sets in a 7:3 ratio. Once sampling was done, hyperthyroidism patients were given methimazole at a starting dose of 30 mg daily, whereas ophthalmopathy patients were given high-dose intravenous methylprednisolone. In six Graves' hyperthyroidism patients, the study also compared T-cell repertoires from thyroid tissue with T-cell repertoires from blood. General conclusions and limits of the study: Sample size was not statistically predetermined, and blinding of investigators to group allocation was not performed. A model built on a 13 V-J signature distinguished ophthalmopathy from stable hyperthyroidism, reaching about 89% sensitivity and about 81% specificity in cross-validation and 80%/75% in testing. Most expanded thyroid clonotypes (frequency above 0.001) were also detected in blood, a finding suggesting that blood repertoires may reflect thyroid immune responses. In validation, progression to ophthalmopathy was predicted by the model with about 70% sensitivity and nearly 75% specificity, a median of about 6 months before onset.

TCR beta CDR3 regions were amplified from RNA transcripts. For the first round of RT-PCR on the TCR CDR3, the HTBI primer set was used together with the Qiagen OneStep RT-PCR kit. A second multiplex PCR round built the libraries, followed by size selection and purification. Paired-end sequencing of the libraries was performed with 100 bp reads on an Illumina HiSeq2000. The authors' pipeline ran thus. SOAPnuke was used to process the raw data, with reads discarded if the reads contained adapters or uncalled bases, had a mean Phred below 15, or lacked an exact constant-primer or identifier match. COPE v1.2.5 was used to merge high-quality paired reads, and clonotypes were defined as unique nucleotide sequences. MiTCR v1.1 was used to align the clonotypes against IMGT TRBV, TRBD and TRBJ reference segments. Analysis was restricted to V-J combinations with a frequency above 0.0001, which covered over 98% of repertoires. The TCS score was defined as the ratio of F50 (clonal expansion) to E x V (chaos), calculated using BLOSUM62-based TCRdist between CDR3 peptides within each V-J. Welch's t-statistics and random forest reduced 500 to 550 V-J features to under 15, which were used in a naive Bayes classifier (R e1071). TCRdb itself trimmed the public reads at Q25 with fastp, ran MiXCR and retained productive beta chains. Under each unique CDR3 protein, matching rows form one entry showing the most common genes and DNA. TCRdb's processing, not the authors', yielded these V and J calls. A total of tens of thousands of distinct CDR3 sequences appear in this sample, around half of them only once. Jointly, the top ten make up roughly a tenth of the sample.

Comment on this clonotype: The antigen it recognizes is unknown. No much larger clone is present one base from it, and per-base qualities are unavailable.

In the ophthalmopathy patients, disease was moderately to severely active, with a Clinical Activity Score of 3 or more, a NOSPECS grade of 4 or more, and a duration of less than 3 months. Patients with uncontrolled infections, other autoimmune diseases, pregnancy or lactation were excluded. Diagnoses relied on clinical symptoms, serum thyroxine and TRAb, thyroid ultrasound and orbital computed tomography. PBMCs were separated from 7.5 to 10 ml of fresh peripheral blood using Ficoll-Paque density gradient centrifugation. Total RNA was extracted with Trizol reagent, and quality was checked on an Agilent 2100 Bioanalyzer. V and J are trimmed by 6 bases and 0 bases, and the gene matches miss 3 bases of the junction. The germline V gene (reference sequence) supplies CDR1 DFQATT and CDR2 SNEGSKA. Counted from cysteine to phenylalanine, this CDR3 has 13 amino acids. The retained sequence is limited to the CDR3, 39 bases, with the frame set at the first base.

The sequenced sample was blood. This receptor was taken from a woman aged 45-60 years with Graves' ophthalmopathy. This receptor chain uses TRBV20-1 and TRBJ2-7, and 9 junction bases match TRBD1. At the DNA level, the sequence is TGCAGTGCAAAGGACAGGGGCTCCTACGAGCAGTACTTC. The encoded protein is CSAKDRGSYEQYF.